This TCR beta chain was identified during a study of T-cell reconstitution after alpha-beta-depleted transplantation in children. A TCRbeta library incorporating unique molecular identifiers was prepared. From the PCR reads, TCRdb called clonotypes with MiXCR, one entry per CDR3 protein. This table has hundreds of thousands of distinct CDR3 sequences, roughly a quarter appearing once. This CDR3 has 18 residues. Trimming took 0 bases from V and 0 from J, leaving 15 bases between them. The germline V gene encodes CDR1 LGHNA and CDR2 YNFKEQ. Study-wide results and limits: At around two months after transplant, the alpha-beta T cells were reportedly derived from several hundred expanded clones that came from non-depleted graft cells. Day-60 TCRbeta diversity that was high in some patients was derived from surviving recipient T cells and thymic progenitors. Newly produced T cells mostly provided counts and TCRbeta diversity after one year, as hyperexpanded clones declined.

This clonotype was detected a few times. Its specificity is not known. This receptor was identified in a female patient aged 2-15 years who had a stem cell transplant for congenital amegakaryocytic thrombocytopenia, so the T cells may come from the graft donor. Sequences were derived from PBMCs, mostly from graft donor cells, sampled 360 days after TCRalphabeta/CD19-depleted stem cell transplant. The chain is built from TRBV4-2 and TRBJ2-1, with D unresolved. CDR3 amino acids: CASSQDVVWVRSYNEQFF. DNA for the CDR3: TGTGCCAGCAGCCAAGACGTGGTGTGGGTCCGCTCCTACAATGAGCAGTTCTTC.